The source of this T cell receptor (beta chain) is a study of OX40 agonist ivuxolimab in advanced cancers. Study-level results: Researchers report that CD8+ T cells had, on average, more expanded clones than CD4+.

Method: immunoSEQ multiplex PCR; TCRdb's copy keeps in-frame clones and lacks some. Of tens of thousands of clones listed, 80% to 90% are singletons. This CDR3 is built from 12 residues. From germline, CDR1 is SGHTA and CDR2 FQGNSA. Trimming removed 5 bases at V and 7 bases at J, with 9 bases between. On this clone itself: Its antigen is not known.

The chain carries TRBV7-2 and TRBJ2-1; D is unresolved. The receptor's source is an adult with an advanced solid tumor such as melanoma, head and neck, liver or kidney cancer. The material sequenced was CD4+ or CD8+ T cells sorted from blood, taken in a trial of the OX40 agonist ivuxolimab. In DNA, the CDR3 is TGTGCCAGCAGCCTCCCCCAGAATGAGCAGTTCTTC. Translation gives CASSLPQNEQFF. Variable domain in full (rest from reference TRBV7-2 and TRBJ2-1): GAGVSQSPSNKVTEKGKDVELRCDPISGHTALYWYRQSLGQGLEFLIYFQGNSAPDKSGLPSDRFSAERTGGSVSTLTIQRTQQEDSAVYLCASSLPQNEQFFGPGTRLTVL.